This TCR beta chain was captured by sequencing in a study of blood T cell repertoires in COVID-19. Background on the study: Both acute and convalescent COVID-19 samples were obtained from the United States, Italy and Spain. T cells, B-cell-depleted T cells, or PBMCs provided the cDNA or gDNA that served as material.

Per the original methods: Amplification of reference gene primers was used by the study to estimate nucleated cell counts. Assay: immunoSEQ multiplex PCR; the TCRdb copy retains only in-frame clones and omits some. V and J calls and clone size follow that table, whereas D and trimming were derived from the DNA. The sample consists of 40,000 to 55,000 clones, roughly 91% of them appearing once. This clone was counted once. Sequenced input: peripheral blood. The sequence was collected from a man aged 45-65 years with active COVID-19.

The CDR3 spells CASSPLPDMDRLGQFF. The CDR3 DNA reads TGTGCCAGCTCACCACTTCCGGACATGGATCGATTAGGGCAGTTCTTC. This chain uses TRBV18 with TRBJ2-1, with D perhaps matching TRBD1 (5 bases). The CDR3 sequence is 16 residues long. Germline-derived CDR1 and CDR2 are KGHSH and LQKENI. V dropped 1 base and J dropped 12 bases, with 22 bases sitting between them.